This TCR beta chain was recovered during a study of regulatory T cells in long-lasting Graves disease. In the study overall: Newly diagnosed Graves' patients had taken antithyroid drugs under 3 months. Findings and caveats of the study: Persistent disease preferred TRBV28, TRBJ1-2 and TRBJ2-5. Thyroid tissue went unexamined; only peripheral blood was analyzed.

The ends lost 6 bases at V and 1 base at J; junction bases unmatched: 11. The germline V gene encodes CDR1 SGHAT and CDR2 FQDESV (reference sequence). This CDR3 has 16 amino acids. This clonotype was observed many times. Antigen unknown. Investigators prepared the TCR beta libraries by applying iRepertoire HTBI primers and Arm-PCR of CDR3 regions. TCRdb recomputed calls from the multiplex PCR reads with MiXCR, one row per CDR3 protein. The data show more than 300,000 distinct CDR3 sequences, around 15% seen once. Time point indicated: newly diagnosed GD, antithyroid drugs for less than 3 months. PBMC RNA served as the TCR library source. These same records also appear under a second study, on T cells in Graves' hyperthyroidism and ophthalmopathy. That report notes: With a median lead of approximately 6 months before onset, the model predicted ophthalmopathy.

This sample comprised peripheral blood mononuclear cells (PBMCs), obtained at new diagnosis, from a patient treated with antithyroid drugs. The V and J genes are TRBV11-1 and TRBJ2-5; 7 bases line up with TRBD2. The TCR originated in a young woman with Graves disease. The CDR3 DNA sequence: TGTGCCAGCAGTCGACCGCCAGCGGGAATCCAAGAGACCCAGTACTTC. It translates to CASSRPPAGIQETQYF.